Shown below are 16 T cell receptor beta chains from a single sample sequenced in a study of cytomegalovirus exposure and HLA in healthy donors. The PCR had 60 Vbeta and 13 Jbeta primers. Produced via immunoSEQ multiplex PCR; TCRdb's table is partial and in-frame only. The data show about 180,000 clones, about 79% seen once. The sample taken for sequencing was PBMCs. Every receptor here comes from a man in his late teens or twenties in good health and CMV-seronegative.

This clone has only a few counts. The chain carries TRBV7-9 and TRBJ1-1, with 7 nucleotides matching TRBD1. The trim removed 6 bases at V and 0 bases at J, leaving 7 bases unmatched. The V gene's germline CDR1 is SEHNR and CDR2 FQNEAQ (reference sequence). The CDR3 runs 15 residues. This CDR3 is CASRDGDRLNTEAFF. The CDR3 DNA reads as TGTGCCAGCAGGGATGGGGACAGATTGAACACTGAAGCTTTCTTT.

As regards this clone: Sequence at one end of the junction differs from germline and may be a read error. V gene TRBV7-9 combines with J gene TRBJ2-1; TRBD2 matches 15 bases. Per the germline V gene, CDR1 is SEHNR and CDR2 is FQNEAQ (reference sequence). The CDR3 loop spans 17 amino acids. The CDR3 loop is CSSSSRTSGRALNEQFF. The CDR3 coding sequence is TGTTCCAGCAGCTCGAGGACTAGCGGGAGGGCCCTCAATGAGCAGTTCTTC.

The rearrangement joins TRBV6-1 to TRBJ1-2; 9 bases map to TRBD1. This CDR3 contains 14 residues. CDR1 is MNHNS, CDR2 SASEGT, per germline. V gave up 4 bases and J gave up 7 bases; unmatched junction bases: 7. CDR3 DNA: TGTGCCAGCAGTGTGGGGACAGGGACGCTTGGCTACACCTTC. Residues: CASSVGTGTLGYTF.

V is TRBV6-1 and J is TRBJ1-2; 9 nucleotides match TRBD1. Germline V gene data show CDR1 as MNHNS and CDR2 as SASEGT. The CDR3 has 15 amino acids. V shed 4 bases, J shed 6 bases, and the junction held 9 bases outside the gene matches. In DNA, the CDR3 is TGTGCCAGCAGTGTCTTTTCCGGGACAGGGAATGGCTACACCTTC. Translating gives CASSVFSGTGNGYTF.

V and J are TRBV5-1 and TRBJ2-7; D unresolved. V dropped 4 bases and J dropped 2 bases, with 13 bases sitting between them. The CDR3 totals 14 residues. Germline lookup yields CDR1 SGHRS and CDR2 YFSETQ. CDR3 in amino acids: CASSAAQSTYEQYF. The CDR3 DNA sequence: TGCGCCAGCAGCGCCGCACAGAGCACCTACGAGCAGTACTTC.

In DNA form, the CDR3 reads TGTGCCAGCAGCAAGGGACAGGGGAAAAAGCCCCAGCATTTT. Its translation is CASSKGQGKKPQHF. The chain is built from TRBV21-1 and TRBJ1-5; the listed D gene, TRBD1, was not tested against the DNA. TRBV21-1 is noted as a pseudogene. This CDR3 comprises 14 residues.

This clone was seen a handful of times. The chain uses TRBV6-5 and TRBJ1-5, with D uncertain. Germline V gene data show CDR1 as MNHEY and CDR2 as SVGAGI. V was cut by 0 bases and J by 4 bases, with 4 bases left in between. This CDR3 has 13 residues. In DNA, the CDR3 is TGTGCCAGCAGTTACTCGAGGAATCAGCCCCAGCATTTT. This translates into CASSYSRNQPQHF.

The chain couples TRBV18 to TRBJ1-2; 8 nucleotides match TRBD1. CDR1 is KGHSH, CDR2 LQKENI, per germline. CDR3 length: 16 residues. Trimming at V came to 4 bases and at J to 6 bases, leaving 13 bases not matched to a gene. CDR3 nucleotides: TGTGCCAGCTCACTTCAAAGGACAGGGCTTTTAGATGGCTACACCTTC. Residues: CASSLQRTGLLDGYTF.

This clone appeared a few times. V gene TRBV7-2 combines with J gene TRBJ2-5, with D uncertain. The CDR3 spans 14 residues. Germline assignment: CDR1 SGHTA and CDR2 FQGNSA. The V end lost 6 bases, the J end lost 5 bases, and 16 bases lay between the germline ends. The CDR3 loop is CASRADTGVETQYF. CDR3 coding DNA: TGTGCCAGCAGGGCGGATACGGGTGTGGAGACCCAGTACTTC.

This clone turned up a few times. The chain employs TRBV5-1 and TRBJ1-1; D unresolved. This CDR3 is built from 13 residues. From germline, CDR1 is SGHRS and CDR2 YFSETQ. The V end was cut by 5 bases, the J end by 2 bases, with 10 bases between. The DNA for the CDR3 is TGCGCCAGCAGTCGCGAGTTCAACACTGAAGCTTTCTTT. Its translation: CASSREFNTEAFF.

This chain joins TRBV23-1 and TRBJ1-6, with 12 bases fitting TRBD1. TRBV23-1 counts as an open reading frame of uncertain function. The CDR3 runs to 19 residues. With V trimmed by 0 bases and J by 8 bases, 11 bases remained unmatched. The CDR3 spells CASSQSGTGGGRLDSPLHF. The CDR3 DNA reads TGCGCCAGCAGTCAATCCGGGACAGGGGGCGGAAGGTTAGATTCACCCCTCCACTTT.

In its sample, this clone was seen once. J is TRBJ2-7 and V is TRBV7-9, with 8 bases aligning to TRBD1. This CDR3 comprises 14 residues. The trim removed 5 bases at V and 3 bases at J, leaving 6 bases unmatched. Germline V CDR1 and CDR2: SEHNR, FQNEAQ (reference sequence). CDR3 loop: CASSQPGGSYEQYF. CDR3 nucleotides: TGTGCCAGCAGCCAACCAGGGGGCAGCTACGAGCAGTACTTC.

The chain uses TRBV5-1 and TRBJ1-2; 7 bases line up with TRBD1. The J segment lost 7 bases and the V segment lost 4 bases, leaving 10 bases of the junction unmatched. The V gene's germline CDR1 is SGHRS and CDR2 YFSETQ. CDR3 size: 14 residues. The CDR3 loop reads CASSPQGFIGGYTF. The CDR3 bases are TGCGCCAGCAGCCCACAGGGGTTTATTGGTGGCTACACCTTC.

The J gene is TRBJ2-3, the V gene TRBV5-1, with 10 positions matching TRBD2. This CDR3 is 18 amino acids long. Per the germline V gene, CDR1 is SGHRS and CDR2 is YFSETQ. The junction had 9 bases not matched to a gene; V was cut back by 0 bases and J by 2 bases. The CDR3 loop is CASSLAGSGGPYTDTQYF. Written as DNA, the CDR3 is TGCGCCAGCAGCTTGGCAGGTAGCGGGGGGCCTTACACAGATACGCAGTATTTT. Based on the CDR3 plus reference TRBV5-1 and TRBJ2-3, the full variable domain is KAGVTQTPRYLIKTRGQQVTLSCSPISGHRSVSWYQQTPGQGLQFLFEYFSETQRNKGNFPGRFSGRQFSNSRSEMNVSTLELGDSALYLCASSLAGSGGPYTDTQYFGPGTRLTVL.

This clone showed up just once. A junction boundary mismatches the germline segment, possibly from a read error. V gene TRBV4-1 combines with J gene TRBJ2-1, with 11 bases that match TRBD2. The germline V gene has CDR1 MGHRA and CDR2 YSYEKL. The CDR3 totals 17 residues. The CDR3 reads CASSQDGGLAAYNEQFF. The DNA of the CDR3 is TGCGCCAGCAGTCAAGATGGGGGACTAGCGGCTTACAATGAGCAGTTCTTC.

The chain carries TRBV9 and TRBJ2-3; D is ambiguous. The germline V gene has CDR1 SGDLS and CDR2 YYNGEE. The CDR3 runs to 18 residues. V dropped 3 bases and J dropped 4 bases, with 24 bases sitting between them. CDR3 nucleotide sequence: TGTGCCAGCAGCGCGACCAGAGTGGGTCTCCTAGTCGCAGATACGCAGTATTTT. Its protein product is CASSATRVGLLVADTQYF.